The 24 T cell receptor beta chains presented below share a single source sample, sequenced in a study of shared clonotypes between healthy human individuals. Only in-frame clones appear in the TCRdb table, and some are missing; sequencing was by immunoSEQ multiplex PCR. The table includes some 980,000 clones, about 80% detected once. Sample: memory CD4+ T cells sorted from blood. The subset denotes: CD45RA-negative fraction. Source of these receptors: a man younger than 35 in good health.

V gene TRBV5-6 combines with J gene TRBJ2-7; D might be TRBD1 or TRBD2, each matching 5 bases. Germline-derived CDR1 and CDR2 are SGHDT and YYEEEE. The CDR3 loop spans 15 amino acids. V dropped 4 bases and J dropped 2 bases, with 16 bases sitting between them. The DNA for the CDR3 is TGTGCCAGCAGCGGCACCGGGACCCTGACCTACGAGCAGTACTTC. Its translation is CASSGTGTLTYEQYF.

The chain links TRBV28 to TRBJ1-3; no reliable D call. The V end was cut by 2 bases, the J end by 5 bases, with 7 bases between. The germline gives CDR1 MDHEN, CDR2 SYDVKM. The CDR3 extends over 13 amino acids. DNA of the CDR3: TGTGCCAGCAGTTTAAACGGTAGAAACACCATATATTTT. It codes for CASSLNGRNTIYF. Together with reference TRBV28 and TRBJ1-3, the CDR3 gives the full variable domain: DVKVTQSSRYLVKRTGEKVFLECVQDMDHENMFWYRQDPGLGLRLIYFSYDVKMKEKGDIPEGYSVSREKKERFSLILESASTNQTSMYLCASSLNGRNTIYFGEGSWLTVV.

V is TRBV5-6 and J is TRBJ1-6; possibly TRBD1 for D (5 bases). The CDR3 has 17 amino acids. Between the trimmed V and J ends, which lost 1 base and 9 bases, there was a span of 20 bases. Germline lookup yields CDR1 SGHDT and CDR2 YYEEEE. The CDR3 here is CASSLSGDGRSRSPLHF. DNA for the CDR3: TGTGCCAGCAGCTTGAGTGGGGACGGGAGATCGCGTTCACCCCTCCACTTT. The whole variable domain, remainder taken from reference TRBV5-6 and TRBJ1-6, is DAGVTQSPTHLIKTRGQQVTLRCSPKSGHDTVSWYQQALGQGPQFIFQYYEEEERQRGNFPDRFSGHQFPNYSSELNVNALLLGDSALYLCASSLSGDGRSRSPLHFGNGTRLTVT.

The V call is TRBV5-1, the J call TRBJ2-3; perhaps D is TRBD1 or TRBD2 (6 bases each). The CDR3 contains 16 residues. Germline CDR1 reads SGHRS; CDR2 reads YFSETQ. V lost 3 bases, J lost 3 bases, and 17 bases lay in between. CDR3 DNA sequence: TGCGCCAGCAGCTCTCTGGGGGGCGCATGGACAGATACGCAGTATTTT. As protein: CASSSLGGAWTDTQYF.

V is TRBV5-1 and J is TRBJ2-7, with 12 bases lining up with TRBD1. This CDR3 is 14 amino acids long. With V trimmed by 3 bases and J by 5 bases, 3 bases remained unmatched. The V gene's germline CDR1 is SGHRS and CDR2 YFSETQ. The CDR3 DNA follows: TGCGCCAGCAGCTCGGGACAGGGGGCCGACGAGCAGTACTTC. It translates to CASSSGQGADEQYF.

This chain connects TRBV27 to TRBJ1-5; D is unresolved. Looked up from germline, CDR1 is MNHEY and CDR2 is SMNVEV (reference sequence). V lost 2 bases and J 3 bases, leaving 5 bases between the germline ends. The CDR3 is 13 amino acids. The CDR3 protein is CASSLKYNQPQHF. CDR3 bases: TGTGCCAGCAGTTTAAAGTACAATCAGCCCCAGCATTTT.

The gene calls are TRBV30 and TRBJ1-1; the match to TRBD1 covers 7 bases. The ends lost 3 bases at V and 10 bases at J; junction bases unmatched: 8. This CDR3 has 12 amino acids. Germline loops: CDR1 GTSNPN, CDR2 SVGIG (reference sequence). The CDR3 spells CAWRWDSEGAFF. DNA for the CDR3: TGTGCCTGGAGATGGGACAGCGAGGGAGCTTTCTTT.

The V and J genes are TRBV19 and TRBJ2-1; D is perhaps TRBD1 (6 bases). V was shortened by 5 bases and J by 8 bases, with 22 bases between the two germline ends. The CDR3 has 16 residues. Germline-derived CDR1 and CDR2 are LNHDA and SQIVND (reference sequence). The CDR3 coding sequence is TGTGCCAGTAGTTCCCTGTTTTGGGGGCTGTCTGATGAGCAGTTCTTC. Residues: CASSSLFWGLSDEQFF.

This sequence joins TRBV6-5 and TRBJ2-1; D may be TRBD1 or TRBD2 (5 bases each). The CDR3 spans 14 residues. Germline CDR1 is MNHEY and CDR2 is SVGAGI. V dropped 2 bases and J dropped 5 bases, with 10 bases sitting between them. Here the CDR3 reads CASSYRGADNEQFF. CDR3 DNA: TGTGCCAGCAGTTACCGAGGGGCGGACAATGAGCAGTTCTTC.

This clone was detected only once. The genes are TRBV5-1 and TRBJ2-3; a possible D gene is TRBD1 (6 bases). The CDR3 is made up of 16 amino acids. Per germline, CDR1 SGHRS and CDR2 YFSETQ. V shed 5 bases and J shed 3 bases, with 19 bases lying between them. CDR3 sequence: CASRGTWGQGTDTQYF. The CDR3 nucleotides read TGCGCCAGCAGGGGCACTTGGGGGCAGGGTACAGATACGCAGTATTTT.

Comment on this clone: Other DNA sequences within the sample encode an identical CDR3. The chain couples TRBV18 to TRBJ1-1; no definite D call. The V and J ends lost 4 bases and 3 bases respectively, with 9 bases between them. Germline V gene sequence: CDR1 KGHSH, CDR2 LQKENI. This CDR3 has 13 residues. The CDR3 sequence: CASSRERDTEAFF. In nucleotides, the CDR3 is TGTGCCAGCTCACGAGAGAGGGACACTGAAGCTTTCTTT.

The chain couples TRBV5-6 to TRBJ2-7, with D possibly called TRBD1 or TRBD2 (6 bases each). Trimming pared 1 base from V and 4 bases from J, leaving 18 bases between. The CDR3 length is 16 residues. Looked up from germline, CDR1 is SGHDT and CDR2 is YYEEEE. This chain's CDR3 is CASSLNSGGGPYEQYF. In DNA form, the CDR3 reads TGTGCCAGCAGCTTGAATTCCGGGGGCGGCCCGTACGAGCAGTACTTC. Full variable domain (rest looked up from reference TRBV5-6 and TRBJ2-7): DAGVTQSPTHLIKTRGQQVTLRCSPKSGHDTVSWYQQALGQGPQFIFQYYEEEERQRGNFPDRFSGHQFPNYSSELNVNALLLGDSALYLCASSLNSGGGPYEQYFGPGTRLTVT.

The rearrangement links TRBV15 to TRBJ1-1; tentative D call: TRBD1 (6 bases). The CDR3 has 18 residues. V was pared by 0 bases and J by 4 bases, with 21 bases between. CDR1 LNHNV and CDR2 YYDKDF come from the germline V gene (reference sequence). CDR3 in DNA: TGTGCCACCAGCAGAGAAATCCTAAGTACAGGGAGGCCCACTGAAGCTTTCTTT. Its protein product is CATSREILSTGRPTEAFF.

This clone was detected once. The chain links TRBV7-9 to TRBJ2-7; tentative D call: TRBD1 (5 bases). Germline CDR1 reads SEHNR; CDR2 reads FQNEAQ (reference sequence). The CDR3 runs to 13 residues. Trimming took off 1 base at V and 6 bases at J, with 10 bases between the two ends. The CDR3 protein is CASSLGVTGEQYF. CDR3 coding DNA: TGTGCCAGCAGCTTAGGTGTCACAGGCGAGCAGTACTTC. Combining the CDR3 with reference TRBV7-9 and TRBJ2-7 gives the whole variable domain DTGVSQNPRHKITKRGQNVTFRCDPISEHNRLYWYRQTLGQGPEFLTYFQNEAQLEKSRLLSDRFSAERPKGSFSTLEIQRTEQGDSAMYLCASSLGVTGEQYFGPGTRLTVT.

Note on this clone: At one boundary the junction diverges from the germline segment, which might be a read error. The chain uses TRBV7-2 and TRBJ2-7; 9 bases fit TRBD1. The germline V gene has CDR1 SGHTA and CDR2 FQGNSA. The CDR3 has 12 residues. CDR3: CASSFTGGPHQF. The CDR3 nucleotides read TGTGCCAGCAGCTTTACAGGGGGCCCTCACCAATTC.

The chain uses TRBV27 and TRBJ1-2; D remains ambiguous. Per germline, CDR1 MNHEY and CDR2 SMNVEV (reference sequence). The CDR3 has 15 amino acids. The V and J ends lost 5 bases and 0 bases respectively, with 13 bases between them. The CDR3 bases are TGTGCCAGCAGTCCCCGGTCCTCAGCTAACTATGGCTACACCTTC. As protein: CASSPRSSANYGYTF.

The genes are TRBV30 and TRBJ1-4; 7 nucleotides agree with TRBD1. Trimming took 6 bases from V and 7 from J; bases not matched to a gene: 11. This CDR3 spans 14 amino acids. Germline lookup yields CDR1 GTSNPN and CDR2 SVGIG (reference sequence). DNA for the CDR3: TGTGCCTGTGGGGCAGGGGGTCTTGGTGAAAAACTGTTTTTT. Its protein is CACGAGGLGEKLFF.

The chain uses TRBV25-1 and TRBJ1-6, with D possibly being TRBD1 (5 bases). The germline gives CDR1 MGHDK, CDR2 SYGVNS. This CDR3 is 13 amino acids long. Between the trimmed V and J ends, which lost 5 bases and 14 bases, there was a span of 16 bases. In DNA form, the CDR3 reads TGTGCCAGCAGTCCTTCGGGGCCAGCCACCCTCCACTTT. Its translation is CASSPSGPATLHF.

This clone appeared many times. The J gene is TRBJ1-1, the V gene TRBV2; D gene ambiguous. Germline V gene lookup returns CDR1 SNHLY and CDR2 FYNNEI. V was clipped by 10 bases and J by 1 base, with 10 bases between them. The CDR3 has 12 residues. CDR3 amino acids: CATTTGNTEAFF. CDR3 coding DNA: TGTGCCACTACGACTGGGAACACTGAAGCTTTCTTT.

The chain combines TRBV9 with TRBJ2-5; TRBD2 is a possible D gene (6 bases). The CDR3 consists of 16 residues. Trimming stripped 0 bases from V and 5 bases from J, with 17 bases between. From germline, CDR1 is SGDLS and CDR2 YYNGEE. The CDR3 bases are TGTGCCAGCAGCGTAGGGAACGGGAGCCCAGGGGAGACCCAGTACTTC. Translating gives CASSVGNGSPGETQYF.

This clone was counted once. The chain joins TRBV4-1 to TRBJ1-1; TRBD1 agrees at 9 bases. CDR3 size: 16 residues. Germline V gene lookup returns CDR1 MGHRA and CDR2 YSYEKL. The V segment lost 4 bases and the J segment 0 bases; nucleotides outside the gene matches: 6. DNA for the CDR3: TGCGCCAGCAGCCGATCACAGGGGGCTGTGAACACTGAAGCTTTCTTT. Amino acid sequence: CASSRSQGAVNTEAFF.

This clone was seen a few times. The chain recombines TRBV20-1 with TRBJ1-1; no firm D call. Germline assignment: CDR1 DFQATT and CDR2 SNEGSKA (reference sequence). Trimming shortened V by 7 bases and J by 0 bases, and 6 bases separated the two germline ends. This CDR3 spans 11 amino acids. The CDR3 protein is CSVFLNTEAFF. In DNA, the CDR3 is TGCAGTGTATTCTTGAACACTGAAGCTTTCTTT.

The V and J genes are TRBV5-1 and TRBJ2-7; no clear D gene. Germline loops: CDR1 SGHRS, CDR2 YFSETQ. Trimming removed 5 bases from V and 0 bases from J, with 12 bases in between. The length of the CDR3 is 14 residues. CDR3 protein: CASSPMLGSYEQYF. CDR3 in DNA: TGCGCCAGCAGTCCGATGTTGGGCTCCTACGAGCAGTACTTC.

This CDR3 reads CASTSGGSSYNEQFF. CDR3 coding DNA: TGCGCCAGCACCTCAGGCGGAAGCTCCTACAATGAGCAGTTCTTC. The rearrangement links TRBV5-1 to TRBJ2-1; D is undetermined. This CDR3 has 15 amino acids. Trimming shortened V by 6 bases and J by 0 bases, and 13 bases separated the two germline ends. Germline CDR1 reads SGHRS; CDR2 reads YFSETQ.